This TCR beta chain was identified in a study of T cell changes during pregnancy in multiple sclerosis. Sequencing used immunoSEQ multiplex PCR; TCRdb keeps in-frame clones, though not all of them. Seen here are 50,000 to 70,000 clones, roughly nine tenths observed once, and the top ten hold approximately 1.4%. This CDR3 is 15 amino acids long. Germline V lookup: CDR1 SGDLS, CDR2 YYNGEE. The V and J ends lost 3 bases and 5 bases respectively, with 17 bases between them. The source material was peripheral blood, sampled after pregnancy. The chain recombines TRBV9 with TRBJ1-2; tentative D call: TRBD1 (6 bases). This TCR was recovered from a female donor in good health, enrolled as a control in a pregnancy study. The chain's CDR3 is CASSGPGARVYGYTF. The DNA of the CDR3 is TGTGCCAGCAGCGGACCAGGGGCACGGGTTTATGGCTACACCTTC.